The 10 T cell receptor beta chains below all came from one sample that was sequenced in a study of Tregs in tolerant kidney transplant recipients. The method was immunoSEQ multiplex PCR; TCRdb's version includes in-frame clones alone and lacks a portion of them. The table includes 85,000 to 95,000 clones, around nine tenths detected once. Sequencing was performed on CD8+ T cells from blood. These receptors were obtained from a human donor in good health.

The chain is built from TRBV7-9 and TRBJ2-1; 10 nucleotides agree with TRBD1. In germline, CDR1 is SEHNR, CDR2 FQNEAQ (reference sequence). V gave up 4 bases and J gave up 5 bases; unmatched junction bases: 5. The CDR3 totals 15 residues. The CDR3 is CASSSGQGGNNEQFF. The CDR3 nucleotides read TGTGCCAGCAGCTCCGGACAGGGGGGAAACAATGAGCAGTTCTTC.

V gene TRBV11-2 combines with J gene TRBJ1-1, with no clear D. With 5 bases removed from V and 7 bases from J, the gap between germline ends came to 11 bases. Germline-derived CDR1 and CDR2 are SGHAT and FQNNGV. The CDR3 has 12 amino acids. The CDR3 spells CASSPDLREAFF. DNA for the CDR3: TGTGCCAGCAGCCCTGATCTTCGTGAAGCTTTCTTT.

This chain connects TRBV10-3 to TRBJ1-2; D is undetermined. Trimming removed 2 bases at V and 9 bases at J, with 10 bases between. In germline, CDR1 is ENHRY, CDR2 SYGVKD. This CDR3 is built from 12 residues. As DNA, the CDR3 is TGTGCCATCAGTGAGATCTCCATGAGCTACACCTTC. Its protein product is CAISEISMSYTF.

J is TRBJ1-1 and V is TRBV5-5; D may be TRBD1 (6 bases). The CDR3 runs to 15 residues. V lost 5 bases, J lost 1 base, and 15 bases lay in between. Looked up from germline, CDR1 is SGHKS and CDR2 is YYEKEE (reference sequence). CDR3: CASSEPGQPNTEAFF. In nucleotides, the CDR3 is TGTGCCAGCAGTGAGCCGGGACAACCGAACACTGAAGCTTTCTTT.

The gene calls are TRBV9 and TRBJ2-3; 8 bases map to TRBD2. The V segment lost 4 bases and the J segment 3 bases; nucleotides outside the gene matches: 4. Germline V gene sequence: CDR1 SGDLS, CDR2 YYNGEE. CDR3 length: 14 residues. The CDR3 is CASSTRLATDTQYF. As DNA, the CDR3 is TGTGCCAGCAGCACCAGACTAGCGACAGATACGCAGTATTTT.

The rearrangement uses TRBV10-3 and TRBJ2-2, with TRBD2 identical over 11 bases. J lost 7 bases, V lost 4 bases, and 11 bases had no gene match. Germline V CDR1 and CDR2: ENHRY, SYGVKD. The CDR3 consists of 17 residues. The CDR3 DNA follows: TGTGCCATCAGTGGGTCCCCCCGACTAGCGGGGAACGGGGAGCTGTTTTTT. Translating gives CAISGSPRLAGNGELFF.

The chain links TRBV6-1 to TRBJ2-2; no firm D call. Trimming left V 2 bases short and J 8 bases short, with 18 bases between. In germline, CDR1 is MNHNS, CDR2 SASEGT. The CDR3 covers 16 residues. CDR3 sequence: CASSEQPPDVWGELFF. DNA for the CDR3: TGTGCCAGCAGTGAACAGCCCCCGGACGTTTGGGGGGAGCTGTTTTTT.

The genes are TRBV11-2 and TRBJ2-5; 9 bases agree with TRBD2. From germline, CDR1 is SGHAT and CDR2 FQNNGV. The CDR3 is made up of 15 amino acids. The junction had 3 bases not matched to a gene; V was cut back by 2 bases and J by 2 bases. CDR3 DNA sequence: TGTGCCAGCAGCTTATTTCTAGCGGGGCAAGAGACCCAGTACTTC. It specifies CASSLFLAGQETQYF.

The rearrangement uses TRBV9 and TRBJ2-3; 7 bases fit TRBD1. CDR1 is SGDLS, CDR2 YYNGEE, per germline. This CDR3 is built from 13 residues. J lost 4 bases, V lost 3 bases, and 2 bases had no gene match. The CDR3 DNA is TGTGCCAGCAGCGGACAGGGACCAGATACGCAGTATTTT. This codes for CASSGQGPDTQYF.

J is TRBJ2-3 and V is TRBV27, with D uncertain. CDR1 and CDR2 (germline): MNHEY, SMNVEV (reference sequence). The germline V and J ends were trimmed by 5 bases and 0 bases, with 15 bases remaining between them. This CDR3 region has 16 residues. The CDR3 DNA sequence: TGTGCCAGCAGTCCCTCCGTCGGAGATAGCACAGATACGCAGTATTTT. Its translation: CASSPSVGDSTDTQYF.